The table lists the clone carrying this T cell receptor beta chain with many counts. The antigen remains undetermined. This specimen belongs to a study of Graves' ophthalmopathy and Graves' hyperthyroidism. About the study: Peripheral blood collection took place at initial diagnosis, before any treatment.

Having ophthalmopathy, the donors showed moderate-to-severe activity, CAS ≥3 and NOSPECS ≥4, with disease lasting under 3 months. The evidence that diagnosis relied on was clinical symptoms, serum thyroxine, TRAb, thyroid ultrasound and orbital computed tomography. The TCR beta CDR3 regions underwent amplification from RNA transcripts. The library came from an HTBI-primed first-round RT-PCR and a second-round multiplex PCR. MiXCR, applied by TCRdb to the multiplex PCR reads, yields one record per CDR3 protein. Altogether 350,000 to 400,000 distinct CDR3 sequences are present, around 16% being singletons, with the ten largest covering 1.6%. The CDR3 runs 14 residues. V was cut by 2 bases and J by 7 bases, with 9 bases left in between. Germline V CDR1 and CDR2: SEHNR, FQNEAQ (reference sequence). Findings and caveats of the study: Blood also contained most of the expanded thyroid clonotypes above 0.001 frequency.

This TCR was recovered from a woman younger than 35 with Graves' ophthalmopathy. This chain joins TRBV7-9 and TRBJ1-6, with D possibly TRBD1 on 5 matching bases. The sample taken for sequencing was peripheral blood. The CDR3 sequence: CASSLPRDNSPLHF. In DNA form, the CDR3 reads TGTGCCAGCAGCTTACCCAGGGACAATTCACCCCTCCACTTT. The whole variable domain, filled in from reference TRBV7-9 and TRBJ1-6, reads DTGVSQNPRHKITKRGQNVTFRCDPISEHNRLYWYRQTLGQGPEFLTYFQNEAQLEKSRLLSDRFSAERPKGSFSTLEIQRTEQGDSAMYLCASSLPRDNSPLHFGNGTRLTVT.